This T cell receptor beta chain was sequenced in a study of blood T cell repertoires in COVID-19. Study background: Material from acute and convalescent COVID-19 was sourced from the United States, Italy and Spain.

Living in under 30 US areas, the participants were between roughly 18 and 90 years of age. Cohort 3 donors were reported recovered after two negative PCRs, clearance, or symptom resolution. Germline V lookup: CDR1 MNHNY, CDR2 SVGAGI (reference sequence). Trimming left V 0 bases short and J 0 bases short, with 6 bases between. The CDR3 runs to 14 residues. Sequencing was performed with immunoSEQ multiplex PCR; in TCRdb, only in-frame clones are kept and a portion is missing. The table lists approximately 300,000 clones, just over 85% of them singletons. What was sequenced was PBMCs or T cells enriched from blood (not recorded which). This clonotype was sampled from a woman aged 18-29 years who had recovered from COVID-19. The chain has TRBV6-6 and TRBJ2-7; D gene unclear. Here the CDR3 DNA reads TGTGCCAGCAGTTACTCGGGCAACTCCTACGAGCAGTACTTC. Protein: CASSYSGNSYEQYF.